Listed here are 16 T cell receptor beta chains from one sample, sequenced in a study of long-term antiretroviral therapy in people with HIV. immunoSEQ v3.0 was run at survey level. Repertoires were generated with immunoSEQ multiplex PCR, while TCRdb's copy carries only in-frame clones and drops some. The profile covers 20,000 to 30,000 clones, with 81% appearing a single time and approximately 6% taken by the ten largest. The material sequenced was unsorted PBMCs, taken 4.4 years after starting antiretroviral therapy. The receptors stem from a man aged 30 to 45 with HIV.

The rearrangement uses TRBV7-8 and TRBJ1-2; a possible D gene is TRBD1 (5 bases). Germline assignment: CDR1 SGHVS and CDR2 FQNEAQ. Trimming removed 4 bases at V and 7 bases at J, with 16 bases between. The CDR3 spans 14 residues. CDR3 residues: CASSSGPKPRGYTF. The CDR3 DNA is TGTGCCAGCAGCTCGGGACCGAAACCGCGTGGCTACACCTTC.

The chain joins TRBV5-1 to TRBJ2-1; D is undetermined. Germline CDR1 SGHRS, CDR2 YFSETQ. V was cut by 4 bases and J by 6 bases, with 8 bases left in between. This CDR3 contains 12 residues. In DNA form, the CDR3 reads TGCGCCAGCAGCGTTCCTGGCAATGAGCAGTTCTTC. Translating it yields CASSVPGNEQFF.

This clone has more than one count but fewer than ten. V is TRBV7-6 and J is TRBJ2-5; D gene ambiguous. The CDR3 is made up of 12 amino acids. From germline, CDR1 is SGHVS and CDR2 FNYEAQ. V dropped 5 bases and J dropped 2 bases, with 6 bases sitting between them. The CDR3 reads CASSPVQETQYF. The CDR3 DNA sequence: TGTGCCAGCAGCCCAGTGCAAGAGACCCAGTACTTC.

The chain uses TRBV6-4 and TRBJ1-1; no definite D call. The CDR3 contains 14 residues. CDR1 MRHNA and CDR2 SNTAGT come from the germline V gene. The V gene lost 5 bases and the J gene lost 1 base, with 11 bases spanning the gap. As DNA, the CDR3 is TGTGCCAGCAGTTCATCGCCAGGGAACACTGAAGCTTTCTTT. Its protein product is CASSSSPGNTEAFF.

The genes are TRBV5-4 and TRBJ2-7; the D gene is possibly TRBD2 (5 bases). CDR3 size: 14 residues. The V end was cut by 4 bases, the J end by 3 bases, with 14 bases between. CDR1 is SGHNT and CDR2 is YYREEE in the germline V gene (reference sequence). As DNA, the CDR3 is TGTGCCAGCAGCGGCGGGCCTGAGGTCTACGAGCAGTACTTC. It is translated as CASSGGPEVYEQYF.

This clone appeared a few times. The gene calls are TRBV7-6 and TRBJ2-2; D tentatively fits TRBD1 or TRBD2 (7 bases each). The CDR3 contains 18 residues. Trimming cost V 3 bases and J 3 bases, with 20 bases left between them. Germline CDR1 and CDR2: SGHVS and FNYEAQ. The CDR3 DNA is TGTGCCAGCAGCTTCGGACAGGAGCGGGGCGGTGACACCGGGGAGCTGTTTTTT. Protein: CASSFGQERGGDTGELFF.

The V gene is TRBV9, the J gene TRBJ2-1; 16 bases align to TRBD2. After removal of 3 bases from V and 7 bases from J, the junction contained 4 bases not matched to a gene. This CDR3 region has 16 residues. Germline CDR1 and CDR2: SGDLS and YYNGEE. This CDR3 is CASSEGLAGGPNEQFF. DNA for the CDR3: TGTGCCAGCAGCGAGGGACTAGCGGGAGGGCCTAATGAGCAGTTCTTC.

V is TRBV28 and J is TRBJ2-1; 9 nucleotides agree with TRBD2. CDR3 length: 17 residues. With 0 bases clipped from V and 3 bases from J, the junction kept 6 bases outside the gene matches. Germline CDR1 reads MDHEN; CDR2 reads SYDVKM. In DNA, the CDR3 is TGTGCCAGCAGTTTATGGACTAGCGGAGACAACTACAATGAGCAGTTCTTC. Protein: CASSLWTSGDNYNEQFF.

The chain carries TRBV19 and TRBJ1-4; 8 positions agree with TRBD1. Germline V gene data show CDR1 as LNHDA and CDR2 as SQIVND (reference sequence). CDR3 length equals 16 residues. With V trimmed by 4 bases and J by 5 bases, 9 bases remained unmatched. The CDR3: CASSKNGQGYNEKLFF. Here the CDR3 DNA reads TGTGCCAGTAGTAAAAACGGACAGGGATACAATGAAAAACTGTTTTTT.

V usage is TRBV11-3 and J usage is TRBJ2-7; 8 bases are a match to TRBD2. The V and J ends lost 5 bases and 0 bases, in that order; junction bases with no gene match: 6. Per germline, CDR1 SGHNT and CDR2 YENEEA. The CDR3 has 15 residues. For the CDR3, the DNA is TGTGCCAGCAGCCATAGCGGGGCTAGCTCCTACGAGCAGTACTTC. Translation: CASSHSGASSYEQYF.

The chain has TRBV5-5 and TRBJ2-7; TRBD2 matches 7 bases. CDR1 and CDR2 (germline): SGHKS, YYEKEE (reference sequence). The CDR3 sequence is 15 residues long. Germline trimming cut 1 base from V and 3 bases from J; bases unmatched to any gene: 7. Written as DNA, the CDR3 is TGTGCCAGCAGCTTGAGGGCTAGCGGAGACTACGAGCAGTACTTC. Protein sequence: CASSLRASGDYEQYF.

This chain joins TRBV9 and TRBJ1-5; 8 bases fit TRBD1. The CDR3 loop spans 16 amino acids. CDR1 SGDLS and CDR2 YYNGEE come from the germline V gene. V was clipped by 3 bases and J by 1 base; unmatched bases: 6. CDR3 nucleotide sequence: TGTGCCAGCAGCGAGGGGACAGGTTTAAGCAATCAGCCCCAGCATTTT. Its protein product is CASSEGTGLSNQPQHF.

This sequence joins TRBV29-1 and TRBJ2-1; perhaps TRBD1 as D (8 bases). Trimming stripped 1 base from V and 6 bases from J, with 13 bases between. Germline CDR1 SQVTM, CDR2 ANQGSEA. The CDR3 covers 14 residues. The CDR3 DNA reads TGCAGCGTTGAAGGGACAGGGAGGGTCAATGAGCAGTTCTTC. This codes for CSVEGTGRVNEQFF.

This chain links TRBV7-8 with TRBJ1-4, with D perhaps TRBD1 (5 bases). Looked up from germline, CDR1 is SGHVS and CDR2 is FQNEAQ. The CDR3 length is 15 residues. V shed 2 bases and J shed 4 bases, with 11 bases lying between them. CDR3 protein: CASSLTDSYNEKLFF. In DNA form, the CDR3 reads TGTGCCAGCAGCTTAACAGACAGTTATAATGAAAAACTGTTTTTT. The full variable domain, completed using reference TRBV7-8 and TRBJ1-4, is GAGVSQSPRYKVAKRGQDVALRCDPISGHVSLFWYQQALGQGPEFLTYFQNEAQLDKSGLPSDRFFAERPEGSVSTLKIQRTQQEDSAVYLCASSLTDSYNEKLFFGSGTQLSVL.

The chain carries TRBV11-2 and TRBJ2-2; D possibly corresponds to TRBD1 (7 bases). Per the germline V gene, CDR1 is SGHAT and CDR2 is FQNNGV. CDR3 size: 16 residues. With 5 bases removed from V and 6 bases from J, the gap between germline ends came to 19 bases. CDR3 coding DNA: TGTGCCAGCAGCCCATGGAGGGGGCATGGGTCCGGGGAGCTGTTTTTT. Translated, it gives CASSPWRGHGSGELFF.

The rearrangement links TRBV5-4 to TRBJ2-7; 8 bases align to TRBD1. J lost 5 bases, V lost 4 bases, and 8 bases had no gene match. The germline V gene has CDR1 SGHNT and CDR2 YYREEE (reference sequence). The CDR3 is made up of 14 amino acids. CDR3 residues: CASSRTGSLDEQYF. CDR3 coding DNA: TGTGCCAGCAGCAGGACAGGGTCCCTCGACGAGCAGTACTTC.